Included here is one T cell receptor beta chain sequence, with context. Unique molecular identifiers were built into the TCRbeta library. In TCRdb, the PCR reads were re-called with MiXCR into one record per CDR3 protein. The repertoire holds 500,000 to 600,000 distinct CDR3 sequences, with approximately 16% as singletons. This record comes from a study of T-cell reconstitution after alpha-beta-depleted transplantation in children. This CDR3 is built from 12 residues. The germline V and J ends were trimmed by 2 bases and 7 bases, with 9 bases remaining between them. The V gene's germline CDR1 is MNHNY and CDR2 SVGAGI (reference sequence).

The clonotype originates from a human donor who donated a stem cell graft to a child with acute lymphoblastic leukemia. The chain links TRBV6-6 to TRBJ2-7, with a tentative D call TRBD1 (6 bases). Sequencing was performed on PBMCs from the stem cell graft donor, taken from the stem cell graft. The CDR3: CASSYAGDEQYF. Here the CDR3 DNA reads TGTGCCAGCAGTTACGCAGGGGATGAGCAGTACTTC.